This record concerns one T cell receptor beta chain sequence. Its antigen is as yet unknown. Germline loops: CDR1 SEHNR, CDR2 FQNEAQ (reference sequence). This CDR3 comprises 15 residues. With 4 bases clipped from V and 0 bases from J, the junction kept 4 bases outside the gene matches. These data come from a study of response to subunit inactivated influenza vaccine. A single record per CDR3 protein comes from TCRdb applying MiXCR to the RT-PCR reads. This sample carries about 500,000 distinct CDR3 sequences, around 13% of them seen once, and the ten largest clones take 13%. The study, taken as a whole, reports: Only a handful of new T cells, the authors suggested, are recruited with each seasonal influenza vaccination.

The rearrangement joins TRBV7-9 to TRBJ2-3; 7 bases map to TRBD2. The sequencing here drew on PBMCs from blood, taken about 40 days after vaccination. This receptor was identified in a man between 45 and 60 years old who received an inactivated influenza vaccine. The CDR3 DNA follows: TGTGCCAGCAGCTCACTAGCGACTAGCACAGATACGCAGTATTTT. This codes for CASSSLATSTDTQYF.